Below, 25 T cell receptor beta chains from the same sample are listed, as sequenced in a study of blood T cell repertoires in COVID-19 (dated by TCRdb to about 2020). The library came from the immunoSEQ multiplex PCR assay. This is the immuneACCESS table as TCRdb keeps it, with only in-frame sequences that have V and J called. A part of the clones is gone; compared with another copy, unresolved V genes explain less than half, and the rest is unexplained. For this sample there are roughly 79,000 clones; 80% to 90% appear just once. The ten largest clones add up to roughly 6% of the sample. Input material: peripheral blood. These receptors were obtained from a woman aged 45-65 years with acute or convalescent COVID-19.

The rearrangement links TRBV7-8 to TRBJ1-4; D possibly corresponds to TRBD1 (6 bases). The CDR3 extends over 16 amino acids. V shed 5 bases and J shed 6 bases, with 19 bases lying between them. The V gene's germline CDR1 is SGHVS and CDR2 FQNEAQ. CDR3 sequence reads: CASSPSPAGAYEKLFF. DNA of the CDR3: TGTGCCAGCAGCCCCAGTCCAGCAGGGGCTTATGAAAAACTGTTTTTT.

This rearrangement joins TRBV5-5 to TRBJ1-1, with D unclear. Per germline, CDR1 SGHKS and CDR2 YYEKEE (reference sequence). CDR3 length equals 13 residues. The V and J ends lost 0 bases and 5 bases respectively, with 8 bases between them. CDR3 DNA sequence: TGTGCCAGCAGCTTGGTAATGAGGACTGAAGCTTTCTTT. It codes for CASSLVMRTEAFF.

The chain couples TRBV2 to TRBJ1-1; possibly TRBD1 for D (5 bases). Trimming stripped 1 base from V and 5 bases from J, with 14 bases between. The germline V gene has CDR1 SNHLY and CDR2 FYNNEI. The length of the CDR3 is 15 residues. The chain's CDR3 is CASSEGGELATEAFF. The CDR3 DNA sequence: TGTGCCAGCAGTGAAGGGGGGGAGCTTGCTACTGAAGCTTTCTTT.

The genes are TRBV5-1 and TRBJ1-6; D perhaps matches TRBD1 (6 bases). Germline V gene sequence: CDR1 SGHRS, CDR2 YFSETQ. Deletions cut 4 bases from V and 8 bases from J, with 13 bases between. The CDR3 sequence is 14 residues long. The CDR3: CASSPGVGDSPLHF. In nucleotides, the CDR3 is TGCGCCAGCAGCCCAGGGGTAGGCGATTCACCCCTCCACTTT. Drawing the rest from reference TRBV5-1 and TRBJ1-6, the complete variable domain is KAGVTQTPRYLIKTRGQQVTLSCSPISGHRSVSWYQQTPGQGLQFLFEYFSETQRNKGNFPGRFSGRQFSNSRSEMNVSTLELGDSALYLCASSPGVGDSPLHFGNGTRLTVT.

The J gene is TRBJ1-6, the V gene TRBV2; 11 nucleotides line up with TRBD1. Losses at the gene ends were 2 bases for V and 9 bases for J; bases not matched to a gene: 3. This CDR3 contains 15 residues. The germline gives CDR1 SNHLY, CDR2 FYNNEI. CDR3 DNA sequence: TGTGCCAGCAGTGAACCGGGACAGGGGGTTTCACCCCTCCACTTT. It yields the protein CASSEPGQGVSPLHF.

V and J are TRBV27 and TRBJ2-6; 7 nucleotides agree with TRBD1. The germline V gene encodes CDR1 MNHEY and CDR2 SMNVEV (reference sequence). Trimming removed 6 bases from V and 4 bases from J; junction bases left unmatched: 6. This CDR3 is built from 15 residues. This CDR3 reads CASSRQGDGANVLTF. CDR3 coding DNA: TGTGCCAGCAGCCGTCAGGGGGACGGGGCCAACGTCCTGACTTTC.

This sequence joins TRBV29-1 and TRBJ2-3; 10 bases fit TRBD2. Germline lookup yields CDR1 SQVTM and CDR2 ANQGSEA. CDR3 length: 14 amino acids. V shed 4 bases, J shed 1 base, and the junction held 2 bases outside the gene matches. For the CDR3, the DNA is TGCAGCGTTGGTGGGACTAGCGGCACAGATACGCAGTATTTT. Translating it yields CSVGGTSGTDTQYF.

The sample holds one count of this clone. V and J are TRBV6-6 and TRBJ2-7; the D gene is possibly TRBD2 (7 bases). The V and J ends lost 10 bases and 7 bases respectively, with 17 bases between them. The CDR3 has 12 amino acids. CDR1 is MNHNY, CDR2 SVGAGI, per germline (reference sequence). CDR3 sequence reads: CATRRGLTEQYF. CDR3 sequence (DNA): TGTGCCACCCGGCGGGGGCTTACTGAGCAGTACTTC.

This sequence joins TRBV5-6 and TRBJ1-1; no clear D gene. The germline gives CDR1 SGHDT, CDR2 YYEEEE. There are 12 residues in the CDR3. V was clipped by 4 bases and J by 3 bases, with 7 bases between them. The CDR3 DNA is TGTGCCAGCAGCCTCCGGGACACTGAAGCTTTCTTT. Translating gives CASSLRDTEAFF.

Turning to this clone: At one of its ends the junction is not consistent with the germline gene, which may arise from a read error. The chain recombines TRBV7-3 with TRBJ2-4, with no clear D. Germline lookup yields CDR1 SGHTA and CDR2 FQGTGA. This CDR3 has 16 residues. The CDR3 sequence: CASSLTRTAQRNIQYF. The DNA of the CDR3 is TGTGCCAGCAGCCTAACTCGAACAGCCCAGAGAAACATTCAGTACTTC. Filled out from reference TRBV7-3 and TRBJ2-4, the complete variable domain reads GAGVSQTPSNKVTEKGKYVELRCDPISGHTALYWYRQSLGQGPEFLIYFQGTGAADDSGLPNDRFFAVRPEGSVSTLKIQRTERGDSAVYLCASSLTRTAQRNIQYFGAGTRLSVL.

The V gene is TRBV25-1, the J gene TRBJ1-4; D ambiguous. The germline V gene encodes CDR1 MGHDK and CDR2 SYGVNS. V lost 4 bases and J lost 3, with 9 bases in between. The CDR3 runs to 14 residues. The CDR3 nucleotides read TGTGCCAGCAGTGTGGCGGTAGCTAATGAAAAACTGTTTTTT. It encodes CASSVAVANEKLFF.

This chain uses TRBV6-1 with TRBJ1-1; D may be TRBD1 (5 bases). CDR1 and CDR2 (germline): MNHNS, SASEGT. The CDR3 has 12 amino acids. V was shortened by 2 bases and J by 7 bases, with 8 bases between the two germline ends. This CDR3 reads CASSESTVEAFF. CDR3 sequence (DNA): TGTGCCAGCAGTGAATCGACAGTTGAAGCTTTCTTT.

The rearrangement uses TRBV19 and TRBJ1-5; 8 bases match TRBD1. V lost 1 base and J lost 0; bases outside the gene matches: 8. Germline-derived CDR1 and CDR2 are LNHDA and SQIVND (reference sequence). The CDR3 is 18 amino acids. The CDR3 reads CASSIGTGKTYSNQPQHF. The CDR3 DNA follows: TGTGCCAGTAGTATAGGGACAGGGAAGACCTATAGCAATCAGCCCCAGCATTTT.

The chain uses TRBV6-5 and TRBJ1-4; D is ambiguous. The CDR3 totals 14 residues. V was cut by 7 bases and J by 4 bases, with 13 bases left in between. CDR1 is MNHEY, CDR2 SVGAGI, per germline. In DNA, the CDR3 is TGTGCCAGCACCCGGACGGGGAGTAATGAAAAACTGTTTTTT. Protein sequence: CASTRTGSNEKLFF.

CDR3 sequence: CASSLRGAKNGYTF. The CDR3 DNA is TGTGCCAGCAGCTTGAGGGGCGCGAAAAATGGCTACACCTTC. The chain is built from TRBV5-6 and TRBJ1-2; a weak D match, TRBD1 (5 bases). Germline V gene sequence: CDR1 SGHDT, CDR2 YYEEEE. V lost 1 base to trimming and J lost 6 bases, with 13 bases between them. This CDR3 region has 14 residues. Variable domain in full (rest from reference TRBV5-6 and TRBJ1-2): DAGVTQSPTHLIKTRGQQVTLRCSPKSGHDTVSWYQQALGQGPQFIFQYYEEEERQRGNFPDRFSGHQFPNYSSELNVNALLLGDSALYLCASSLRGAKNGYTFGSGTRLTVV.

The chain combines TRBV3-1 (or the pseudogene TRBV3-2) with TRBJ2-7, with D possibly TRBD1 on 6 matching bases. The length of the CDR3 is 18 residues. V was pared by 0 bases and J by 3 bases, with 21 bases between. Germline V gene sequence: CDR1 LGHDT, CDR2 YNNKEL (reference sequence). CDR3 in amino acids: CASSQELSGAGAVYEQYF. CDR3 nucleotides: TGTGCCAGCAGCCAAGAGCTATCAGGTGCAGGGGCCGTCTACGAGCAGTACTTC.

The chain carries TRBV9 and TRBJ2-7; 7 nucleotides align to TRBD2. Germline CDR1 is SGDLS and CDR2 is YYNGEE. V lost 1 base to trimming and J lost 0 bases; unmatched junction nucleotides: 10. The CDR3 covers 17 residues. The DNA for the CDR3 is TGTGCCAGCAGCGTACGCCCGAGCGGGGCCACCTCCTACGAGCAGTACTTC. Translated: CASSVRPSGATSYEQYF.

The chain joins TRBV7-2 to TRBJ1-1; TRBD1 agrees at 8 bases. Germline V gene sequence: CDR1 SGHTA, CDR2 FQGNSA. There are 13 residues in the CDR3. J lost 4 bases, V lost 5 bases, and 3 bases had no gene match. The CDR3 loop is CASSKDRATEAFF. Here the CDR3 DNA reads TGTGCCAGCAGCAAGGACAGGGCCACTGAAGCTTTCTTT.

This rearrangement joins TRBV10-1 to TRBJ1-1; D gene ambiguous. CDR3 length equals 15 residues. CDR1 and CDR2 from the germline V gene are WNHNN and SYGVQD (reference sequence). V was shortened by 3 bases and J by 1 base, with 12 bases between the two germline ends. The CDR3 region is CASSDQEAPNTEAFF. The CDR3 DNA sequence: TGCGCCAGCAGTGATCAGGAGGCGCCGAACACTGAAGCTTTCTTT.

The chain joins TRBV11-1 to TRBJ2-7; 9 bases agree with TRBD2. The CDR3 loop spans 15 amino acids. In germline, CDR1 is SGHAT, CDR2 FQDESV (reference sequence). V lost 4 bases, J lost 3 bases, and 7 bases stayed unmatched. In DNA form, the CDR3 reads TGTGCCAGCAGCTCCGGCGGGGGGGGTGGCTACGAGCAGTACTTC. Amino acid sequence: CASSSGGGGGYEQYF.

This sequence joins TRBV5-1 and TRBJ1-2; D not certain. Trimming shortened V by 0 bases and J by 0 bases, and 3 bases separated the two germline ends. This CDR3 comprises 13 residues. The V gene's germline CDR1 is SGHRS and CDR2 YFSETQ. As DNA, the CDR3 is TGCGCCAGCAGCTTGGCGGCTAACTATGGCTACACCTTC. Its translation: CASSLAANYGYTF.

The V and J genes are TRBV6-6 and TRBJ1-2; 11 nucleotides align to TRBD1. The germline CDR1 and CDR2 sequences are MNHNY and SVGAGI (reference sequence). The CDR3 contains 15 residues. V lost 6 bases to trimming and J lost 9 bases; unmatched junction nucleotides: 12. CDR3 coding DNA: TGTGCCAGCAGGACCCGGGAGGGGACAGGGGGGAGCTACACCTTC. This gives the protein CASRTREGTGGSYTF.

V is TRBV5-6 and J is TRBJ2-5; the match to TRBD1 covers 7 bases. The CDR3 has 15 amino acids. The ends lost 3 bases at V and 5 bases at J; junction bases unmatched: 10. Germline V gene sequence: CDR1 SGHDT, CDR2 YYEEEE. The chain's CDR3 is CASSYRQGRSETQYF. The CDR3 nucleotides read TGTGCCAGCAGCTACAGACAGGGTCGGTCGGAGACCCAGTACTTC. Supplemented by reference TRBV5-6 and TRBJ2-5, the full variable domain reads DAGVTQSPTHLIKTRGQQVTLRCSPKSGHDTVSWYQQALGQGPQFIFQYYEEEERQRGNFPDRFSGHQFPNYSSELNVNALLLGDSALYLCASSYRQGRSETQYFGPGTRLLVL.

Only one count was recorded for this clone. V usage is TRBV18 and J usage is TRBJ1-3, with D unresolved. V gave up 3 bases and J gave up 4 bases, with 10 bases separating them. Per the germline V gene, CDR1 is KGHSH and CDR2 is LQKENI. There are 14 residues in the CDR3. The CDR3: CASSPSSRGNTIYF. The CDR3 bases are TGTGCCAGCTCACCCTCATCTAGAGGAAACACCATATATTTT.

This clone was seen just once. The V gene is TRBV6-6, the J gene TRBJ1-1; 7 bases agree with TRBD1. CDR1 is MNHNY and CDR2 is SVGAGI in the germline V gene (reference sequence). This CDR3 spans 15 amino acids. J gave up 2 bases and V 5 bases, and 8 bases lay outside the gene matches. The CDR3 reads CASSRGGFTNTEAFF. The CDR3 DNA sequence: TGTGCCAGCAGTAGAGGGGGCTTCACTAACACTGAAGCTTTCTTT.